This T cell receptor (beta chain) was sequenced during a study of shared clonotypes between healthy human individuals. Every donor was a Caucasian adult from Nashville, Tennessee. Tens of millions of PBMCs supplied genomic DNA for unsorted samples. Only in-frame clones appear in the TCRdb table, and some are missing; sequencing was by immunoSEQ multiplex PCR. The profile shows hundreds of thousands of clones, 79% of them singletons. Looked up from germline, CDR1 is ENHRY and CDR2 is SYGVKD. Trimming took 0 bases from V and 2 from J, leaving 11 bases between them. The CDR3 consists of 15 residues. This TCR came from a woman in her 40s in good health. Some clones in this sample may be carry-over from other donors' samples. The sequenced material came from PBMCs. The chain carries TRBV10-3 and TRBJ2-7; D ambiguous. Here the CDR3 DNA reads TGTGCCATCAGTGAGTCGACTCTTAGGCCCTACGAGCAGTACTTC. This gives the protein CAISESTLRPYEQYF.